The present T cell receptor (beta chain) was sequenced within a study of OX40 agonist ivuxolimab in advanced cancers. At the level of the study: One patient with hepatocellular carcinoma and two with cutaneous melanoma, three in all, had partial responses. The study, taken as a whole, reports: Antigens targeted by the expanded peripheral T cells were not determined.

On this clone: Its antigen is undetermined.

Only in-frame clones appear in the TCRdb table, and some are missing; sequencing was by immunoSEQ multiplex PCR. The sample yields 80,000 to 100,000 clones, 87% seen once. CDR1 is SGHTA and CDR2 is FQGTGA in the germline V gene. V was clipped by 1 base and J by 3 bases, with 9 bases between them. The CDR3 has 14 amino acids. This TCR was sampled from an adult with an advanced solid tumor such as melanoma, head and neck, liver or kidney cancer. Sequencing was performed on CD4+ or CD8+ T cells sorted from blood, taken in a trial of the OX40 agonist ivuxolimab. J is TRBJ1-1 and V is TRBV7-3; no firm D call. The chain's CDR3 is CASSLIAGDTEAFF. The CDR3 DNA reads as TGTGCCAGCAGCTTAATAGCGGGAGACACTGAAGCTTTCTTT. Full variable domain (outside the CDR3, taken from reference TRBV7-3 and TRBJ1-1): GAGVSQTPSNKVTEKGKYVELRCDPISGHTALYWYRQSLGQGPEFLIYFQGTGAADDSGLPNDRFFAVRPEGSVSTLKIQRTERGDSAVYLCASSLIAGDTEAFFGQGTRLTVV.